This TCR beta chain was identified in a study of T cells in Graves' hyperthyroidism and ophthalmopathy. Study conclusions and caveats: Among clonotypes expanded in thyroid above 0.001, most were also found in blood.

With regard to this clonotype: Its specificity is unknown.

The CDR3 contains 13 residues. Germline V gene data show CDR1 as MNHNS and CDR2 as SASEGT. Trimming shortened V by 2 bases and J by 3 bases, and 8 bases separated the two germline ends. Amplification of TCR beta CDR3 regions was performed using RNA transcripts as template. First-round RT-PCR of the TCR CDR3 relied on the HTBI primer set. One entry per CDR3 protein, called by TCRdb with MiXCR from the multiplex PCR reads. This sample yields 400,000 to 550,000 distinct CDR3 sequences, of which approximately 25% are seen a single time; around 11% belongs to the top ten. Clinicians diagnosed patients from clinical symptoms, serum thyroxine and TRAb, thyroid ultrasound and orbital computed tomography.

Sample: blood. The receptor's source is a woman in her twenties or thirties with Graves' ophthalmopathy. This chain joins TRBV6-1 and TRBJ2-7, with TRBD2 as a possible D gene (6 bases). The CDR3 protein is CASSENGSYEQYF. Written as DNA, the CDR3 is TGTGCCAGCAGTGAAAACGGGAGCTACGAGCAGTACTTC.